These 13 T cell receptor beta chains came from one sample sequenced in a study of vaccination and CD4 T cells after COVID-19. Their recognized antigens are unknown. As to treatment: approximately 9-day PBMC culture with coronavirus spike peptide pools or control peptides (ViraFEST assay). The Oncomine TCR Beta short-read assay generated sequence data from the DNA of cultured CD4+ T cells. Via MiXCR, TCRdb re-called the PCR reads, giving one row per CDR3 protein. Found here are about 16,000 distinct CDR3 sequences, 56% of them singletons; the top ten hold 6.5% to 8.5%. Sample: CD4+ T cells from blood, cultured in vitro. These receptors came from a human donor who had recovered from COVID-19.

The rearrangement joins TRBV18 to TRBJ1-2, with 9 nucleotides matching TRBD1. CDR1 is KGHSH and CDR2 is LQKENI in the germline V gene. CDR3 length equals 15 residues. Losses at the gene ends were 3 bases for V and 6 bases for J; bases not matched to a gene: 8. This CDR3 reads CASSPPGQGVHGYTF. The CDR3 coding sequence is TGTGCCAGCTCACCGCCGGGACAGGGAGTTCATGGCTACACCTTC.

This clonotype was seen a few times. CDR3 sequence: CASSQSGVTDTQYF. For the CDR3, the DNA is TGTGCCAGCAGCCAATCAGGAGTCACAGATACGCAGTATTTT. The V gene is TRBV7-3, the J gene TRBJ2-3; D unclear. Trimming took off 5 bases at V and 2 bases at J, with 11 bases between the two ends. Germline V CDR1 and CDR2: SGHTA, FQGTGA. This CDR3 has 14 residues.

This chain connects TRBV27 to TRBJ1-5; 9 bases are a match to TRBD1. CDR3 length: 15 residues. CDR1 and CDR2 (germline): MNHEY, SMNVEV (reference sequence). Trimming took 4 bases from V and 3 from J; bases not matched to a gene: 4. CDR3 residues: CASSSQGAPNQPQHF. The CDR3 nucleotides are TGTGCCAGCAGTTCACAGGGGGCCCCCAATCAGCCCCAGCATTTT.

The J gene is TRBJ2-7, the V gene TRBV11-3; D is perhaps TRBD1 (6 bases). The germline V and J ends were trimmed by 3 bases and 1 base, with 13 bases remaining between them. The CDR3 consists of 15 residues. Per germline, CDR1 SGHNT and CDR2 YENEEA. In nucleotides, the CDR3 is TGTGCCAGCAGCTTTCGCTCAGGGGAGTCCTACGAGCAGTACTTC. Translating it yields CASSFRSGESYEQYF.

This chain connects TRBV5-4 to TRBJ2-3, with unresolved D. CDR1 is SGHNT, CDR2 YYREEE, per germline (reference sequence). The CDR3 covers 13 residues. Trimming took 2 bases from V and 2 from J, leaving 6 bases between them. CDR3 DNA sequence: TGTGCCAGCAGCTTCAGCTACACAGATACGCAGTATTTT. Residues: CASSFSYTDTQYF.

The chain employs TRBV6-1 and TRBJ2-3, with 7 bases that match TRBD1. CDR3 size: 14 residues. The V and J ends lost 7 bases and 5 bases, in that order; junction bases with no gene match: 9. The germline gives CDR1 MNHNS, CDR2 SASEGT. Here the CDR3 reads CASTKDRDGDTQYF. The CDR3 DNA sequence: TGTGCCAGCACCAAAGACAGGGACGGAGATACGCAGTATTTT.

This clonotype was seen a single time. This chain joins TRBV6-1 and TRBJ1-2; TRBD1 is a possible D gene (6 bases). V was cut by 8 bases and J by 4 bases, with 14 bases left in between. Germline lookup yields CDR1 MNHNS and CDR2 SASEGT. CDR3 length: 13 residues. CDR3 in amino acids: CASARQESYGYTF. The CDR3 DNA reads as TGTGCCAGCGCAAGACAGGAAAGCTATGGCTACACCTTC.

Regarding this clonotype: Germline and junction disagree at one end, which may indicate a read error. The V call is TRBV20-1, the J call TRBJ1-2, with 8 nucleotides matching TRBD1. The CDR3 runs to 11 residues. The V gene's germline CDR1 is DFQATT and CDR2 SNEGSKA (reference sequence). CDR3 protein: CSALSHRGVVF. The CDR3 DNA reads as TGCAGTGCCTTATCACACAGGGGGGTCGTTTTC.

The chain uses TRBV7-2 and TRBJ1-1; no clear D. Trimming left V 2 bases short and J 1 base short, with 5 bases between. The CDR3 is 13 amino acids. Germline V gene data show CDR1 as SGHTA and CDR2 as FQGNSA. The CDR3 is CASSLPANTEAFF. As DNA, the CDR3 is TGTGCCAGCAGCTTACCCGCGAACACTGAAGCTTTCTTT.

The rearrangement links TRBV6-5 to TRBJ1-2, with 7 bases aligning to TRBD1. Looked up from germline, CDR1 is MNHEY and CDR2 is SVGAGI. V trimming: 3 bases; J trimming: 7 bases; junction bases outside the gene matches: 5. This CDR3 contains 13 residues. In DNA, the CDR3 is TGTGCCAGCAGTTATTTTCGGACAGGTGGCTACACCTTC. This sequence encodes CASSYFRTGGYTF.

The chain has TRBV7-8 and TRBJ1-3, with a possible D match to TRBD1 (5 bases). Germline lookup yields CDR1 SGHVS and CDR2 FQNEAQ. With 5 bases removed from V and 2 bases from J, the gap between germline ends came to 10 bases. CDR3 length: 14 residues. CDR3 sequence (DNA): TGTGCCAGCAGCAGGGGTTTCCCTGGAAACACCATATATTTT. Protein product: CASSRGFPGNTIYF.

The rearrangement links TRBV12-5 to TRBJ2-7, with TRBD1 matching over 9 bases. There are 14 residues in the CDR3. J gave up 5 bases and V 5 bases, and 7 bases lay outside the gene matches. Germline CDR1 and CDR2: LGHNT and FRNRAP. This CDR3 reads CASGAGDRDHEQYF. CDR3 DNA sequence: TGTGCTAGTGGTGCTGGGGACAGGGACCACGAGCAGTACTTC.

V is TRBV6-1 and J is TRBJ2-2; 9 bases fit TRBD1. The V gene's germline CDR1 is MNHNS and CDR2 SASEGT. Losses at the gene ends were 11 bases for V and 7 bases for J; bases not matched to a gene: 8. The CDR3 has 13 residues. The CDR3 loop reads CAGRTGADGELFF. Written as DNA, the CDR3 is TGTGCCGGCCGGACAGGGGCCGACGGGGAGCTGTTTTTT.